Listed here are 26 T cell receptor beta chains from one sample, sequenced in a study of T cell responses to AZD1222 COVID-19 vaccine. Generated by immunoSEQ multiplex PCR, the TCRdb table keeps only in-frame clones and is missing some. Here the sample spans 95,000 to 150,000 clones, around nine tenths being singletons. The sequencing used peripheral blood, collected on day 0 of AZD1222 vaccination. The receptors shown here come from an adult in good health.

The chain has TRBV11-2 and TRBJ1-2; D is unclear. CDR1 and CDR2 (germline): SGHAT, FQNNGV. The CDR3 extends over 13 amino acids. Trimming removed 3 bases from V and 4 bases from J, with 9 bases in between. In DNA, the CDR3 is TGTGCCAGCAGCTTTATTGACACCTATGGCTACACCTTC. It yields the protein CASSFIDTYGYTF.

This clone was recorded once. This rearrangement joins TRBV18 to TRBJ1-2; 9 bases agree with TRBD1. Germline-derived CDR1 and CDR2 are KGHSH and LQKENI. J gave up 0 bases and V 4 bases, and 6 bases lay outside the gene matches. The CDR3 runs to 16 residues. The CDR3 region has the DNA TGTGCCAGCTCACAAAACAGGGGGCAAGCTAACTATGGCTACACCTTC. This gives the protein CASSQNRGQANYGYTF.

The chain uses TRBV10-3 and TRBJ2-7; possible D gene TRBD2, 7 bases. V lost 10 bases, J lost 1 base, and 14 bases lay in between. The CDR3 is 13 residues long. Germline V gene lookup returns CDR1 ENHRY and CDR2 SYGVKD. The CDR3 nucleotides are TGTGCCACAAAACAGGGAGGGTCCTACGAGCAGTACTTC. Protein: CATKQGGSYEQYF.

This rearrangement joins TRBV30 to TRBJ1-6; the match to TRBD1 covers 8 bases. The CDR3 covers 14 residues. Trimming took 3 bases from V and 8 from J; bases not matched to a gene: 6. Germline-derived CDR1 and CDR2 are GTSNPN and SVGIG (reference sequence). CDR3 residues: CAWRPGQGYSPLHF. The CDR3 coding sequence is TGTGCCTGGAGACCTGGACAGGGTTATTCACCCCTCCACTTT.

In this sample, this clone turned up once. CDR3 bases: TGTGCCACCAGTGATACAGTCCCGACCCAAGAGACCCAGTACTTC. This codes for CATSDTVPTQETQYF. The chain couples TRBV24-1 to TRBJ2-5, with no clear D. The CDR3 contains 15 residues. The V end lost 3 bases, the J end lost 1 base, and 11 bases lay between the germline ends. Per the germline V gene, CDR1 is KGHDR and CDR2 is SFDVKD.

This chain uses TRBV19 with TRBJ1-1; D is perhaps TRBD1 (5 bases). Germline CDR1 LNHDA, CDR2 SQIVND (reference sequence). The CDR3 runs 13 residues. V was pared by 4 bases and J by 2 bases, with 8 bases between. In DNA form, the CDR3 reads TGTGCCAGTAGTAGACAGCTAAACACTGAAGCTTTCTTT. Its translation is CASSRQLNTEAFF.

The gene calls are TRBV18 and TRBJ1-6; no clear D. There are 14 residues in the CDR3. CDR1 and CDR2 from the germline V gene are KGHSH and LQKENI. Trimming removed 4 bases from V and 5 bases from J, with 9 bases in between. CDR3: CASSQGLHNSPLHF. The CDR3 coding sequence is TGTGCCAGCTCACAGGGCCTACATAATTCACCCCTCCACTTT.

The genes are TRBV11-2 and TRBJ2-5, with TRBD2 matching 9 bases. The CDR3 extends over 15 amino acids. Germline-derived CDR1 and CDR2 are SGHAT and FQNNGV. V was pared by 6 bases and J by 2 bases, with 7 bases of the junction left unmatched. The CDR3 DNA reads TGTGCCAGCAGACCGGGACTAGCTCCACAAGAGACCCAGTACTTC. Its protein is CASRPGLAPQETQYF.

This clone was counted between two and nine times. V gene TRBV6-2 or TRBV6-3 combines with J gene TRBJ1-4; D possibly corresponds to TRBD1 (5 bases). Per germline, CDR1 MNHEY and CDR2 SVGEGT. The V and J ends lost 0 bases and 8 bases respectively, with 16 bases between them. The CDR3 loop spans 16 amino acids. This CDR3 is CASSYSVDPRGEKLFF. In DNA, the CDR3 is TGTGCCAGCAGTTACTCCGTTGATCCCCGGGGGGAAAAACTGTTTTTT.

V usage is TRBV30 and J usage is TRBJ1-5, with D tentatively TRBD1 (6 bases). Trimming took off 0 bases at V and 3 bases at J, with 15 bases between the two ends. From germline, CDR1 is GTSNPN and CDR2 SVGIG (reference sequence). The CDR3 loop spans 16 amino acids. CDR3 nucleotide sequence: TGTGCCTGGAGTGTGTCCGCCAGGGGCCACAATCAGCCCCAGCATTTT. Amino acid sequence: CAWSVSARGHNQPQHF.

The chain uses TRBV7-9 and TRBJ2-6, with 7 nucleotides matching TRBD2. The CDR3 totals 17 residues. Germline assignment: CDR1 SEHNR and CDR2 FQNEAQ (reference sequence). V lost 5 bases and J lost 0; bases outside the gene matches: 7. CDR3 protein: CASSPGGSSSGANVLTF. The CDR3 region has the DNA TGTGCCAGCAGCCCGGGGGGTTCTAGCTCTGGGGCCAACGTCCTGACTTTC. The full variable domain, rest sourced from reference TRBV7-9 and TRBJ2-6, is DTGVSQNPRHKITKRGQNVTFRCDPISEHNRLYWYRQTLGQGPEFLTYFQNEAQLEKSRLLSDRFSAERPKGSFSTLEIQRTEQGDSAMYLCASSPGGSSSGANVLTFGAGSRLTVL.

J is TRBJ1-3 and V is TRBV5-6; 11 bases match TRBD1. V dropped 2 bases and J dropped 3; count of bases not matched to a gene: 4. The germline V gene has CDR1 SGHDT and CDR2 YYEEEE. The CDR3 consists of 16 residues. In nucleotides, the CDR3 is TGTGCCAGCAGCTTTAGGACAGGGGGCGTTGGAAACACCATATATTTT. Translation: CASSFRTGGVGNTIYF. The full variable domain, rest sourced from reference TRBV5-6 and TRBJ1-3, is DAGVTQSPTHLIKTRGQQVTLRCSPKSGHDTVSWYQQALGQGPQFIFQYYEEEERQRGNFPDRFSGHQFPNYSSELNVNALLLGDSALYLCASSFRTGGVGNTIYFGEGSWLTVV.

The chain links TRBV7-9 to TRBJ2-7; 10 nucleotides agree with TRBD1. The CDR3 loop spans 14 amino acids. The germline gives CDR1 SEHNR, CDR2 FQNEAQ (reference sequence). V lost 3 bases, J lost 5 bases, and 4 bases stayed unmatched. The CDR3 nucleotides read TGTGCCAGCAGCTTCCGGGACAGGGGCGACGAGCAGTACTTC. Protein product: CASSFRDRGDEQYF.

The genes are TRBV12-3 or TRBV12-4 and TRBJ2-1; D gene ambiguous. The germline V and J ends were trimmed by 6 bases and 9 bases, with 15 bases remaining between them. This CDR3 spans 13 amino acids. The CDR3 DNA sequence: TGTGCCAGCAGAAGAAATGGGGTGCCTGAGCAGTTCTTC. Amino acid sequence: CASRRNGVPEQFF.

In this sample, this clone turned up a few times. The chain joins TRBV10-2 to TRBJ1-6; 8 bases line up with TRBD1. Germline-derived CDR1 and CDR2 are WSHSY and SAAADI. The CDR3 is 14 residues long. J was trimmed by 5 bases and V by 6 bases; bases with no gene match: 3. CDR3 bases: TGCGCCAGCAGCCGGGGACAGGATAATTCACCCCTCCACTTT. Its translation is CASSRGQDNSPLHF.

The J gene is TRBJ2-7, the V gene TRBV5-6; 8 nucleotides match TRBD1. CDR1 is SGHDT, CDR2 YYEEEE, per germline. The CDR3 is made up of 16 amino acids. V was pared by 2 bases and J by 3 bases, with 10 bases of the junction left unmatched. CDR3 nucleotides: TGTGCCAGCAGCTTTTGGGTCGGGACAGGCATCTACGAGCAGTACTTC. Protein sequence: CASSFWVGTGIYEQYF.

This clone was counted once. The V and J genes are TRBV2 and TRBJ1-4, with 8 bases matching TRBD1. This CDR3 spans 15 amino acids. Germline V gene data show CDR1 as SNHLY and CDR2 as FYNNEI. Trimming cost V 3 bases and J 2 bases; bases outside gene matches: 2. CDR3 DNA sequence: TGTGCCAGCAGTGAGTGGACAGGGACTAATGAAAAACTGTTTTTT. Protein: CASSEWTGTNEKLFF.

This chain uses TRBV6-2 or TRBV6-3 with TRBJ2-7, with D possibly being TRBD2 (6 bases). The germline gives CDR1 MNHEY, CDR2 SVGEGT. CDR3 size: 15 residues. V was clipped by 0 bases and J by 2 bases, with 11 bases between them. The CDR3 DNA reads TGTGCCAGCAGTTACTCGGCTAGCGACCCCTACGAGCAGTACTTC. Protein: CASSYSASDPYEQYF.

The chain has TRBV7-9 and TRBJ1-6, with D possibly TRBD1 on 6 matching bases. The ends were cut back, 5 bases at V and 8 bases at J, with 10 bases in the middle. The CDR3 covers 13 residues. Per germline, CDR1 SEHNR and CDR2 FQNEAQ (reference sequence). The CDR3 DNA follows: TGTGCCAGCAGCCGCGGGGGCGATTCACCCCTCCACTTT. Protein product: CASSRGGDSPLHF.

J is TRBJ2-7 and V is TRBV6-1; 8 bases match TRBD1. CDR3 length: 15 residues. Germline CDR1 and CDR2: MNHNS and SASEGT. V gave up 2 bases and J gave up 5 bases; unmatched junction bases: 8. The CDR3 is CASSEPWQGANEQYF. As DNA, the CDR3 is TGTGCCAGCAGTGAACCGTGGCAGGGGGCCAACGAGCAGTACTTC.

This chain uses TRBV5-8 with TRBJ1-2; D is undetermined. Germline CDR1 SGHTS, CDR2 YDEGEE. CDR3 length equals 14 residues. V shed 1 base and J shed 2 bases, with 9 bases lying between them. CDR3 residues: CASSLRSINYGYTF. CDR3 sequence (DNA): TGTGCCAGCAGCTTGAGGAGCATCAACTATGGCTACACCTTC.

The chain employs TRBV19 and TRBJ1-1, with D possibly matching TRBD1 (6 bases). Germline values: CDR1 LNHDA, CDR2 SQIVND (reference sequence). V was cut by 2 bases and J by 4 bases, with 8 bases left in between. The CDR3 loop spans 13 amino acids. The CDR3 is CASSITGTTEAFF. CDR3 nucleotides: TGTGCCAGTAGTATAACAGGGACCACTGAAGCTTTCTTT.

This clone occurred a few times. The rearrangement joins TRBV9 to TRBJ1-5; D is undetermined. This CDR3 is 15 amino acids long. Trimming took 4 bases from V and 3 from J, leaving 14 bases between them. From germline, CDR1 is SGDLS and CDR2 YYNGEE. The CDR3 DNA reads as TGTGCCAGCAGCTCGACTTGGCAGCCCAATCAGCCCCAGCATTTT. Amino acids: CASSSTWQPNQPQHF.

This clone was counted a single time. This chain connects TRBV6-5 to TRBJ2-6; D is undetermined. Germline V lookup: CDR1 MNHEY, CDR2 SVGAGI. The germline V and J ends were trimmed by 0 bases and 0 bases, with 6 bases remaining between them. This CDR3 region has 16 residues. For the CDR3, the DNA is TGTGCCAGCAGTTACTCTGCCAACTCTGGGGCCAACGTCCTGACTTTC. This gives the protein CASSYSANSGANVLTF.

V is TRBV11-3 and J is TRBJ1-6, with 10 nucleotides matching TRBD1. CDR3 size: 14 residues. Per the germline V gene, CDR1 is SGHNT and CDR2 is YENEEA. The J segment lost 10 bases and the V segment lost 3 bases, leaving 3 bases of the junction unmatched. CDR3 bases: TGTGCCAGCAGCTTGACAGGGGGCGCGTCACCCCTCCACTTT. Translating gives CASSLTGGASPLHF. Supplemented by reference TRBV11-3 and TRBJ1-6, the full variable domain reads EAGVVQSPRYKIIEKKQPVAFWCNPISGHNTLYWYLQNLGQGPELLIRYENEEAVDDSQLPKDRFSAERLKGVDSTLKIQPAELGDSAVYLCASSLTGGASPLHFGNGTRLTVT.

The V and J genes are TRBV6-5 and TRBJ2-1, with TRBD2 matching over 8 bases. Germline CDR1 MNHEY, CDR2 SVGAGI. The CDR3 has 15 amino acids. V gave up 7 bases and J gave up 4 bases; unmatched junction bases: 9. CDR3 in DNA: TGTGCCAGCACCTGGGGAGGCGGGAGGTACAATGAGCAGTTCTTC. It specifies CASTWGGGRYNEQFF.